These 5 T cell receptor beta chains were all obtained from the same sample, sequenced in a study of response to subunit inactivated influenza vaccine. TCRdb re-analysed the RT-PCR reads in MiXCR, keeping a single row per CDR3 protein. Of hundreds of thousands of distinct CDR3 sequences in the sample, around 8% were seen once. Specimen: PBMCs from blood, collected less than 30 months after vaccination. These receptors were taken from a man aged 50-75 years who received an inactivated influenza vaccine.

The CDR3 DNA follows: TGCAGTGCGCGGGACGCCAATCAGCCCCAGCATTTT. It specifies CSARDANQPQHF. V usage is TRBV20-1 and J usage is TRBJ1-5; possibly TRBD1 for D (5 bases). Trimming removed 6 bases from V and 3 bases from J, with 9 bases in between. This CDR3 contains 12 residues. Germline CDR1 reads DFQATT; CDR2 reads SNEGSKA (reference sequence).

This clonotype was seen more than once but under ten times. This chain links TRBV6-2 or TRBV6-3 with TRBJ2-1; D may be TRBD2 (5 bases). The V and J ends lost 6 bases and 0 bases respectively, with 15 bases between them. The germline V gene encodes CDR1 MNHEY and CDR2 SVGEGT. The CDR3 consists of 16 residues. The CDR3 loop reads CASRSVRVSSYNEQFF. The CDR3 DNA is TGTGCCAGCAGGTCTGTGCGGGTAAGCTCCTACAATGAGCAGTTCTTC.

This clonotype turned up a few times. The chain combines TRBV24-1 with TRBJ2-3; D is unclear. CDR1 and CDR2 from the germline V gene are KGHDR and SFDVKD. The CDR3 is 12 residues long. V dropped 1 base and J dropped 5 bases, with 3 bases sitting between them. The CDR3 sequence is CATSDFGDTQYF. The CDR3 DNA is TGTGCCACCAGTGATTTTGGAGATACGCAGTATTTT.

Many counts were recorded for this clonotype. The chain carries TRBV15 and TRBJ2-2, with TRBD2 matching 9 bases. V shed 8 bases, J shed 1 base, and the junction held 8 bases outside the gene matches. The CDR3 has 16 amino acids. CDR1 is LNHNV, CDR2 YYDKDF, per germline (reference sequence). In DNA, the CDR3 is TGTGCCACCCGCCAGGGACTAGCATTGAACACCGGGGAGCTGTTTTTT. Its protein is CATRQGLALNTGELFF.

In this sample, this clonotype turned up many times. CDR3 sequence: CASSFATVPYNEQFF. The CDR3 region has the DNA TGTGCCAGCAGTTTCGCGACAGTCCCCTACAATGAGCAGTTCTTC. The genes are TRBV12-3 or TRBV12-4 and TRBJ2-1; weak D call: TRBD1 (5 bases). Between the trimmed V and J ends, which lost 3 bases and 2 bases, there was a span of 11 bases. The CDR3 length is 15 residues.